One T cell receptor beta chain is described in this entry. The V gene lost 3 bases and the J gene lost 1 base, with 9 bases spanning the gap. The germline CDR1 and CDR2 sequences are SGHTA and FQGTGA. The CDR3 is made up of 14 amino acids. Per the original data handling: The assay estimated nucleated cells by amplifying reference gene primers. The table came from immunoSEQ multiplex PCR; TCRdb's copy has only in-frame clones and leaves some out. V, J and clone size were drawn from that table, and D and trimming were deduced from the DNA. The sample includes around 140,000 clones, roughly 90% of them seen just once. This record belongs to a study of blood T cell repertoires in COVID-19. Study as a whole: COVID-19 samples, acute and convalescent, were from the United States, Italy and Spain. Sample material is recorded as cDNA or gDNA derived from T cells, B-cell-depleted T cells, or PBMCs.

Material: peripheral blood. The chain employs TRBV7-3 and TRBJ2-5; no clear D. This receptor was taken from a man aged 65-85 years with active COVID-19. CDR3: CASSLTGVQETQYF. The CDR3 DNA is TGTGCCAGCAGCTTGACCGGAGTCCAAGAGACCCAGTACTTC.